These 20 T cell receptor beta chains were all obtained from the same sample, sequenced in a study of blood T cell repertoires in COVID-19. The assay was immunoSEQ multiplex PCR, and TCRdb's table has in-frame clones only and misses some. Of 140,000 to 150,000 clones listed, approximately 80% were seen once; the top ten hold over 15%. The sequenced sample consisted of peripheral blood. The source is a man aged 45-60 years with acute or convalescent COVID-19.

This rearrangement joins TRBV14 to TRBJ2-3, with D possibly TRBD2 on 6 matching bases. The CDR3 runs to 14 residues. The V gene's germline CDR1 is SGHDN and CDR2 FVKESK. V lost 4 bases to trimming and J lost 2 bases, with 10 bases between them. The CDR3 DNA is TGTGCCAGCAGCCCGGGACTTTCCACAGATACGCAGTATTTT. As protein: CASSPGLSTDTQYF.

The J gene is TRBJ1-3, the V gene TRBV6-5; the D is unclear. V was clipped by 11 bases and J by 0 bases, with 14 bases between them. From germline, CDR1 is MNHEY and CDR2 SVGAGI. The CDR3 has 14 amino acids. The CDR3 DNA reads as TGTGCCGGCGGGGAGAGAAGCTCTGGAAACACCATATATTTT. Translation gives CAGGERSSGNTIYF.

The chain uses TRBV19 and TRBJ1-1, with D tentatively TRBD1 (5 bases). CDR3 length: 14 residues. The V end was cut by 4 bases, the J end by 1 base, with 10 bases between. Germline V gene data show CDR1 as LNHDA and CDR2 as SQIVND (reference sequence). This CDR3 reads CASSTYDRNTEAFF. CDR3 nucleotides: TGTGCCAGTAGTACCTACGACAGGAACACTGAAGCTTTCTTT.

The chain recombines TRBV10-2 with TRBJ2-2, with D unclear. V was shortened by 2 bases and J by 4 bases, with 8 bases between the two germline ends. The germline gives CDR1 WSHSY, CDR2 SAAADI. CDR3 size: 14 residues. CDR3 residues: CASSETEGTGELFF. The CDR3 DNA sequence: TGCGCCAGCAGTGAGACAGAAGGCACCGGGGAGCTGTTTTTT.

V and J are TRBV5-6 and TRBJ2-7, with 7 nucleotides matching TRBD2. The CDR3 is made up of 16 amino acids. Germline V gene lookup returns CDR1 SGHDT and CDR2 YYEEEE. Trimming took 4 bases from V and 6 from J; bases not matched to a gene: 16. The CDR3 loop is CASSPPWSGGGTEQYF. In DNA form, the CDR3 reads TGTGCCAGCAGCCCCCCTTGGTCGGGCGGGGGAACCGAGCAGTACTTC.

The rearrangement links TRBV11-3 to TRBJ2-1, with TRBD2 matching 10 bases. The CDR3 sequence is 14 residues long. The junction had 4 bases not matched to a gene; V was cut back by 2 bases and J by 9 bases. CDR1 and CDR2 from the germline V gene are SGHNT and YENEEA. The CDR3 nucleotides read TGTGCCAGCAGCTTAAAGGCTAGCGGGGGTGAGCAGTTCTTC. It yields the protein CASSLKASGGEQFF.

The sample holds one count of this clone. The V call is TRBV10-3, the J call TRBJ2-7; TRBD1 might be the D (7 bases). This CDR3 is built from 16 residues. Trimming took 5 bases from V and 4 from J, leaving 21 bases between them. Germline loops: CDR1 ENHRY, CDR2 SYGVKD. For the CDR3, the DNA is TGTGCCATCAGTAACTCGCGGGACAGAGAAAATTACGAGCAGTACTTC. Translating gives CAISNSRDRENYEQYF.

The chain combines TRBV5-3 with TRBJ2-6, with D tentatively TRBD1 (6 bases). TRBV5-3 is identified as an open reading frame with a role that is uncertain. CDR3 length: 18 amino acids. V was cut by 0 bases and J by 3 bases, with 16 bases left in between. CDR3 residues: CARSLVDGTGSGANVLTF. CDR3 in DNA: TGTGCCAGAAGCTTGGTGGACGGAACAGGGAGTGGGGCCAACGTCCTGACTTTC.

This clone was observed a handful of times. The rearrangement links TRBV29-1 to TRBJ1-5, with TRBD1 as a possible D gene (6 bases). The germline V gene encodes CDR1 SQVTM and CDR2 ANQGSEA. With 4 bases removed from V and 4 bases from J, the gap between germline ends came to 8 bases. The CDR3 has 12 residues. This CDR3 reads CSVAQGNQPQHF. The DNA of the CDR3 is TGCAGCGTTGCACAGGGAAATCAGCCCCAGCATTTT.

This clone occurred a few times. J is TRBJ2-1 and V is TRBV5-1; D might be TRBD2 (5 bases). The germline V gene encodes CDR1 SGHRS and CDR2 YFSETQ. With 0 bases removed from V and 3 bases from J, the gap between germline ends came to 16 bases. This CDR3 contains 17 residues. CDR3 in amino acids: CASSLVDGAAGYNEQFF. CDR3 nucleotides: TGCGCCAGCAGCTTGGTGGACGGAGCCGCGGGCTACAATGAGCAGTTCTTC.

This chain links TRBV19 with TRBJ1-3; tentatively, D is TRBD1 (5 bases). The CDR3 has 15 amino acids. Germline V gene data show CDR1 as LNHDA and CDR2 as SQIVND (reference sequence). Deletions cut 5 bases from V and 0 bases from J, with 11 bases between. For the CDR3, the DNA is TGTGCCAGTAGTCCTCTCGGGGGCTCTGGAAACACCATATATTTT. Its translation: CASSPLGGSGNTIYF.

This clone was detected once. The rearrangement uses TRBV6-5 and TRBJ2-5; possibly TRBD1 for D (7 bases). The germline CDR1 and CDR2 sequences are MNHEY and SVGAGI. Trimming took 2 bases from V and 1 from J, leaving 14 bases between them. The CDR3 sequence is 16 residues long. The CDR3, as DNA: TGTGCCAGCAGTTACGACCAGGGGGGAGCCCAAGAGACCCAGTACTTC. Protein: CASSYDQGGAQETQYF.

The gene calls are TRBV11-2 and TRBJ2-2; tentative D call: TRBD1 (5 bases). The CDR3 covers 17 residues. V lost 1 base and J lost 7, with 19 bases in between. CDR1 is SGHAT and CDR2 is FQNNGV in the germline V gene. The CDR3 bases are TGTGCCAGCAGCTTAGCTCGGCCAGGGCTTCTACGCGGGGAGCTGTTTTTT. Its protein is CASSLARPGLLRGELFF.

The gene calls are TRBV5-4 and TRBJ1-6; TRBD1 is a possible D gene (5 bases). There are 15 residues in the CDR3. Trimming shortened V by 4 bases and J by 8 bases, and 16 bases separated the two germline ends. The germline V gene encodes CDR1 SGHNT and CDR2 YYREEE (reference sequence). CDR3 in DNA: TGTGCCAGCAGCCGCGGGGGAGACAGAGATTCACCCCTCCACTTT. This translates into CASSRGGDRDSPLHF. Full variable domain (rest looked up from reference TRBV5-4 and TRBJ1-6): ETGVTQSPTHLIKTRGQQVTLRCSSQSGHNTVSWYQQALGQGPQFIFQYYREEENGRGNFPPRFSGLQFPNYSSELNVNALELDDSALYLCASSRGGDRDSPLHFGNGTRLTVT.

The V and J genes are TRBV5-1 and TRBJ2-3; D may be TRBD1 (5 bases). This CDR3 contains 17 residues. V dropped 4 bases and J dropped 0 bases, with 18 bases sitting between them. Germline CDR1 is SGHRS and CDR2 is YFSETQ. The CDR3 reads CASSLGSGPSSTDTQYF. In nucleotides, the CDR3 is TGCGCCAGCAGCCTGGGGTCAGGGCCTTCTAGCACAGATACGCAGTATTTT.

This chain connects TRBV19 to TRBJ1-2, with 12 bases lining up with TRBD1. The CDR3 spans 15 residues. Germline values: CDR1 LNHDA, CDR2 SQIVND (reference sequence). V dropped 5 bases and J dropped 3; count of bases not matched to a gene: 4. The CDR3 loop is CASSSGTGGYYGYTF. CDR3 sequence (DNA): TGTGCCAGTAGTTCCGGGACAGGGGGCTACTATGGCTACACCTTC.

This clone has a handful of counts. The V call is TRBV11-2, the J call TRBJ2-1, with 15 bases fitting TRBD2. The CDR3 has 15 residues. Trimming took 5 bases from V and 7 from J; bases not matched to a gene: 3. The germline gives CDR1 SGHAT, CDR2 FQNNGV. The CDR3 DNA sequence: TGTGCCAGCAGCCGGACTAGCGGGGGGGGGAATGAGCAGTTCTTC. This sequence encodes CASSRTSGGGNEQFF. Filled out from reference TRBV11-2 and TRBJ2-1, the complete variable domain reads EAGVAQSPRYKIIEKRQSVAFWCNPISGHATLYWYQQILGQGPKLLIQFQNNGVVDDSQLPKDRFSAERLKGVDSTLKIQPAKLEDSAVYLCASSRTSGGGNEQFFGPGTRLTVL.

This rearrangement joins TRBV2 to TRBJ1-3; TRBD1 aligns across 7 bases. Germline CDR1 is SNHLY and CDR2 is FYNNEI. This CDR3 is built from 14 residues. The junction had 1 base not matched to a gene; V was cut back by 5 bases and J by 0 bases. This CDR3 is CASSRQGSGNTIYF. The CDR3 DNA reads as TGTGCCAGCAGTAGACAGGGCTCTGGAAACACCATATATTTT.

This chain connects TRBV7-9 to TRBJ1-3; weak D call: TRBD1 (6 bases). Germline CDR1 SEHNR, CDR2 FQNEAQ (reference sequence). The CDR3 has 15 residues. The V end lost 5 bases, the J end lost 0 bases, and 11 bases lay between the germline ends. The CDR3 loop reads CASSPQGSSGNTIYF. CDR3 DNA: TGTGCCAGCAGCCCGCAGGGGAGCTCTGGAAACACCATATATTTT.

The V gene is TRBV12-3 or TRBV12-4, the J gene TRBJ2-6; D perhaps matches TRBD1 (5 bases). The ends were cut back, 8 bases at V and 6 bases at J, with 11 bases in the middle. The CDR3 contains 13 residues. The CDR3 region has the DNA TGTGCCAGCGGTACAGGTTCGGCCAACGTCCTGACTTTC. Encoded protein: CASGTGSANVLTF.